The next 32 T cell receptor beta chains were all read from a single sample in a study of T cell responses to AZD1222 COVID-19 vaccine. Sequencing was performed with immunoSEQ multiplex PCR; in TCRdb, only in-frame clones are kept and a portion is missing. This table has about 72,000 clones, roughly 87% appearing once. The sequenced sample was peripheral blood, obtained on day 0 of AZD1222 vaccination. These receptor sequences come from an adult in good health.

The genes are TRBV29-1 and TRBJ1-6, with TRBD1 matching 8 bases. The germline gives CDR1 SQVTM, CDR2 ANQGSEA. CDR3 length: 13 amino acids. Trimming at V came to 7 bases and at J to 7 bases, leaving 6 bases not matched to a gene. The CDR3 spells CSARQGPNSPLHF. CDR3 in DNA: TGCAGCGCTCGACAGGGGCCCAATTCACCCCTCCACTTT.

The chain employs TRBV4-1 and TRBJ1-5; no firm D call. Trimming took 6 bases from V and 0 from J, leaving 12 bases between them. The CDR3 contains 15 residues. From germline, CDR1 is MGHRA and CDR2 YSYEKL. As DNA, the CDR3 is TGCGCCAGCAGTCCTTCGCCAGATAGCAATCAGCCCCAGCATTTT. This sequence encodes CASSPSPDSNQPQHF.

This clone was seen once. Here the CDR3 DNA reads TGTGCCAGCAGCTTGGTCCGGGACCCGAATTCACCCCTCCACTTT. Its translation: CASSLVRDPNSPLHF. The V gene is TRBV5-5, the J gene TRBJ1-6; D possibly corresponds to TRBD1 (5 bases). Germline CDR1 and CDR2: SGHKS and YYEKEE (reference sequence). The CDR3 extends over 15 amino acids. Trimming pared 0 bases from V and 7 bases from J, leaving 11 bases between. Together with reference TRBV5-5 and TRBJ1-6, the CDR3 gives the full variable domain: DAGVTQSPTHLIKTRGQQVTLRCSPISGHKSVSWYQQVLGQGPQFIFQYYEKEERGRGNFPDRFSARQFPNYSSELNVNALLLGDSALYLCASSLVRDPNSPLHFGNGTRLTVT.

This clone is a singleton in its sample. J is TRBJ1-2 and V is TRBV19, with D maybe TRBD1 (6 bases). The CDR3 contains 13 residues. The germline V gene has CDR1 LNHDA and CDR2 SQIVND (reference sequence). Trimming left V 5 bases short and J 3 bases short, with 10 bases between. This chain's CDR3 is CASSSQGYYGYTF. CDR3 nucleotides: TGTGCCAGTAGTTCACAGGGCTACTATGGCTACACCTTC.

In its sample, this clone was seen once. The chain is built from TRBV19 and TRBJ1-6, with 7 bases identical to TRBD1. The V gene's germline CDR1 is LNHDA and CDR2 SQIVND (reference sequence). Trimming cost V 3 bases and J 10 bases; bases outside gene matches: 15. CDR3 length: 17 amino acids. This CDR3 reads CASSILQGSAAGSPLHF. CDR3 coding DNA: TGTGCCAGTAGTATCCTACAGGGGAGTGCGGCGGGATCACCCCTCCACTTT.

V is TRBV28 and J is TRBJ1-2; the D is unclear. Germline CDR1 and CDR2: MDHEN and SYDVKM. The length of the CDR3 is 14 residues. The ends were cut back, 8 bases at V and 3 bases at J, with 16 bases in the middle. The CDR3 region is CASRLGPLDYGYTF. The CDR3 DNA reads TGTGCCAGCCGACTCGGCCCCTTGGACTATGGCTACACCTTC.

The chain recombines TRBV11-2 with TRBJ2-3; 10 nucleotides match TRBD1. CDR1 and CDR2 from the germline V gene are SGHAT and FQNNGV. The CDR3 loop spans 11 amino acids. J was trimmed by 12 bases and V by 7 bases; bases with no gene match: 4. The CDR3 region has the DNA TGTGCCAGCACTGGGGACAGGGGACAGTATTTT. Translated: CASTGDRGQYF.

This clone was seen only once. The V and J genes are TRBV5-1 and TRBJ2-7; possibly TRBD2 for D (5 bases). Germline V gene data show CDR1 as SGHRS and CDR2 as YFSETQ. V lost 2 bases, J lost 4 bases, and 10 bases lay in between. This CDR3 is 13 amino acids long. DNA of the CDR3: TGCGCCAGCAGCTTTAGTAGAGGGTACGAGCAGTACTTC. Amino acids: CASSFSRGYEQYF.

This clone was found once. The chain joins TRBV3-1 (or the pseudogene TRBV3-2) to TRBJ1-1, with D possibly TRBD1 on 6 matching bases. Between the trimmed V and J ends, which lost 4 bases and 10 bases, there was a span of 16 bases. CDR3 length equals 13 residues. CDR1 and CDR2 from the germline V gene are LGHDT and YNNKEL (reference sequence). This CDR3 reads CASSPSGEMGAFF. DNA of the CDR3: TGTGCCAGCAGCCCCTCAGGGGAGATGGGAGCTTTCTTT.

The genes are TRBV19 and TRBJ2-7; D uncertain. Germline loops: CDR1 LNHDA, CDR2 SQIVND (reference sequence). This CDR3 spans 13 amino acids. Trimming shortened V by 7 bases and J by 6 bases, and 16 bases separated the two germline ends. In DNA, the CDR3 is TGTGCCAGTAATCCGGGCTCCACCTCCGAGCAGTACTTC. Its translation is CASNPGSTSEQYF.

The rearrangement uses TRBV28 and TRBJ2-3, with TRBD2 identical over 15 bases. Germline V CDR1 and CDR2: MDHEN, SYDVKM. The CDR3 totals 20 residues. The V gene end was trimmed by 4 bases and the J gene end by 3 bases; junction bases not matched to a gene: 14. CDR3 nucleotides: TGTGCCAGCAGTTCATCCGGGACTAGCGGGGGGCAACTTAAGACAGATACGCAGTATTTT. Encoded protein: CASSSSGTSGGQLKTDTQYF.

V and J are TRBV28 and TRBJ1-2; 7 nucleotides align to TRBD1. The CDR3 loop spans 14 amino acids. With 4 bases clipped from V and 5 bases from J, the junction kept 7 bases outside the gene matches. Germline loops: CDR1 MDHEN, CDR2 SYDVKM. The CDR3 here is CASSSPGTVYGYTF. CDR3 sequence (DNA): TGTGCCAGCAGTTCCCCAGGGACAGTATATGGCTACACCTTC.

The gene calls are TRBV18 and TRBJ2-7; no clear D. This CDR3 is built from 12 residues. The V end was cut by 3 bases, the J end by 6 bases, with 9 bases between. Germline CDR1 reads KGHSH; CDR2 reads LQKENI. CDR3 nucleotides: TGTGCCAGCTCACCGAACAGCTTCGAGCAGTACTTC. It translates to CASSPNSFEQYF.

In its sample, this clone was seen a few times. This clone may be a read error of a much larger clone one base away. Other nucleotide sequences from this sample produce the same CDR3. The chain has TRBV4-2 and TRBJ1-1; D gene unclear. This CDR3 is built from 12 residues. From germline, CDR1 is LGHNA and CDR2 YNFKEQ. Between the trimmed V and J ends, which lost 1 base and 3 bases, there was a span of 3 bases. CDR3 in amino acids: CASSQVDTEAFF. The CDR3 nucleotides are TGTGCCAGCAGCCAAGTAGACACTGAAGCTTTCTTT.

The chain recombines TRBV10-3 with TRBJ2-3; 8 positions match TRBD2. V lost 11 bases to trimming and J lost 2 bases; unmatched junction nucleotides: 6. Germline CDR1 is ENHRY and CDR2 is SYGVKD. This CDR3 has 13 amino acids. CDR3 sequence reads: CASTGGVTDTQYF. The CDR3, as DNA: TGTGCCTCGACCGGGGGGGTCACAGATACGCAGTATTTT.

This chain connects TRBV5-8 to TRBJ2-2; 8 nucleotides agree with TRBD1. This CDR3 spans 15 amino acids. The V gene's germline CDR1 is SGHTS and CDR2 YDEGEE. The ends lost 3 bases at V and 5 bases at J; junction bases unmatched: 6. The CDR3 DNA reads TGTGCCAGCAGCTCAGAAACAGGGGGGACCGGGGAGCTGTTTTTT. Its translation is CASSSETGGTGELFF.

The rearrangement links TRBV7-3 to TRBJ2-7; either TRBD1 or TRBD2 may fit D (5 bases each). CDR3 size: 15 residues. The V gene's germline CDR1 is SGHTA and CDR2 FQGTGA. V lost 0 bases and J 0 bases, leaving 9 bases between the germline ends. This CDR3 is CASSLTGANSYEQYF. CDR3 DNA: TGTGCCAGCAGCTTAACCGGGGCCAACTCCTACGAGCAGTACTTC.

V usage is TRBV9 and J usage is TRBJ1-4; D gene uncertain. Trimming took off 0 bases at V and 8 bases at J, with 8 bases between the two ends. CDR1 SGDLS and CDR2 YYNGEE come from the germline V gene. The CDR3 loop spans 13 amino acids. In DNA form, the CDR3 reads TGTGCCAGCAGCGTAGATGGGAGGGAAAAACTGTTTTTT. Its translation is CASSVDGREKLFF.

The chain joins TRBV2 to TRBJ1-5; D perhaps matches TRBD1 (5 bases). The CDR3 consists of 13 residues. V lost 8 bases and J lost 4, with 12 bases in between. Germline loops: CDR1 SNHLY, CDR2 FYNNEI. CDR3 in DNA: TGTGCCAGCGTCGGACATCCTAATCAGCCCCAGCATTTT. Translation: CASVGHPNQPQHF.

V is TRBV5-1 and J is TRBJ2-1; no clear D. The CDR3 consists of 14 residues. V lost 0 bases and J lost 6, with 10 bases in between. Germline V lookup: CDR1 SGHRS, CDR2 YFSETQ. The CDR3 reads CASSLGARSNEQFF. CDR3 coding DNA: TGCGCCAGCAGCTTGGGGGCTAGATCCAATGAGCAGTTCTTC.

J is TRBJ1-2 and V is TRBV5-5, with D hard to call. This CDR3 comprises 13 residues. Trimming left V 2 bases short and J 2 bases short, with 7 bases between. From germline, CDR1 is SGHKS and CDR2 YYEKEE (reference sequence). The CDR3: CASSFSANYGYTF. In DNA form, the CDR3 reads TGTGCCAGCAGCTTTTCTGCAAACTATGGCTACACCTTC. The variable domain in full, completed from reference TRBV5-5 and TRBJ1-2, reads DAGVTQSPTHLIKTRGQQVTLRCSPISGHKSVSWYQQVLGQGPQFIFQYYEKEERGRGNFPDRFSARQFPNYSSELNVNALLLGDSALYLCASSFSANYGYTFGSGTRLTVV.

This rearrangement joins TRBV30 to TRBJ1-6, with D unresolved. In germline, CDR1 is GTSNPN, CDR2 SVGIG (reference sequence). CDR3 size: 13 residues. V was shortened by 1 base and J by 7 bases, with 8 bases between the two germline ends. The CDR3 reads CAWSGVGNSPLHF. In DNA, the CDR3 is TGTGCCTGGAGTGGAGTTGGGAATTCACCCCTCCACTTT.

The chain links TRBV4-3 to TRBJ1-2, with D possibly TRBD1 on 6 matching bases. CDR1 LGHNA and CDR2 YSLEER come from the germline V gene. The CDR3 loop spans 15 amino acids. V was shortened by 5 bases and J by 3 bases, with 16 bases between the two germline ends. CDR3 in amino acids: CASSVDTGRYYGYTF. CDR3 bases: TGCGCCAGCAGCGTAGATACAGGGAGATACTATGGCTACACCTTC.

The chain is built from TRBV11-1 and TRBJ2-5; D is perhaps TRBD1 (6 bases). Trimming took 3 bases from V and 5 from J, leaving 16 bases between them. Looked up from germline, CDR1 is SGHAT and CDR2 is FQDESV (reference sequence). This CDR3 is 15 amino acids long. The CDR3 DNA sequence: TGTGCCAGCAGCTTGTATACAGGGAAAGAGGAGACCCAGTACTTC. This encodes CASSLYTGKEETQYF. Full variable domain (remainder filled in from reference TRBV11-1 and TRBJ2-5): EAEVAQSPRYKITEKSQAVAFWCDPISGHATLYWYRQILGQGPELLVQFQDESVVDDSQLPKDRFSAERLKGVDSTLKIQPAELGDSAMYLCASSLYTGKEETQYFGPGTRLLVL.

The V gene is TRBV4-1, the J gene TRBJ2-1, with 14 nucleotides matching TRBD2. Germline V gene data show CDR1 as MGHRA and CDR2 as YSYEKL. The CDR3 spans 17 residues. J lost 8 bases, V lost 1 base, and 7 bases had no gene match. The CDR3 here is CASSQGLAGGRSYEQFF. Written as DNA, the CDR3 is TGCGCCAGCAGCCAAGGACTAGCGGGGGGGCGGTCATATGAGCAGTTCTTC.

This clone was picked up a small number of times. The chain recombines TRBV6-2 or TRBV6-3 with TRBJ1-5; TRBD1 aligns across 8 bases. Germline loops: CDR1 MNHEY, CDR2 SVGEGT. With 6 bases clipped from V and 3 bases from J, the junction kept 10 bases outside the gene matches. CDR3 length: 16 residues. The CDR3: CASSSFTTGDNQPQHF. The CDR3, as DNA: TGTGCCAGCAGCTCCTTCACGACAGGGGACAATCAGCCCCAGCATTTT.

The table lists this clone with a count of one. The chain combines TRBV30 with TRBJ1-1; D uncertain. Trimming removed 7 bases at V and 0 bases at J, with 9 bases between. The CDR3 consists of 12 residues. CDR1 and CDR2 from the germline V gene are GTSNPN and SVGIG (reference sequence). The CDR3 bases are TGTGCCTCCCTAGCCTTGAACACTGAAGCTTTCTTT. It encodes CASLALNTEAFF.

V gene TRBV5-1 combines with J gene TRBJ2-3; 9 positions agree with TRBD1. This CDR3 is built from 14 residues. V was clipped by 0 bases and J by 6 bases; unmatched bases: 2. Germline CDR1 reads SGHRS; CDR2 reads YFSETQ. The CDR3 DNA follows: TGCGCCAGCAGCTTGGACAGGGGGCCGGATACGCAGTATTTT. Protein sequence: CASSLDRGPDTQYF.

The V and J genes are TRBV7-3 and TRBJ2-1, with 8 bases identical to TRBD2. This CDR3 contains 16 residues. The ends lost 4 bases at V and 9 bases at J; junction bases unmatched: 14. Germline loops: CDR1 SGHTA, CDR2 FQGTGA. Here the CDR3 DNA reads TGTGCCAGCAGCTACCCCGGCGGGGGGACCCGGGGTGAGCAGTTCTTC. It encodes CASSYPGGGTRGEQFF.

J is TRBJ1-3 and V is TRBV30; TRBD1 might be the D (6 bases). The V end lost 2 bases, the J end lost 0 bases, and 14 bases lay between the germline ends. This CDR3 region has 16 residues. Germline assignment: CDR1 GTSNPN and CDR2 SVGIG (reference sequence). CDR3: CAWSPGARSSGNTIYF. Here the CDR3 DNA reads TGTGCCTGGAGTCCAGGGGCCAGGAGCTCTGGAAACACCATATATTTT.

The chain combines TRBV6-2 or TRBV6-3 with TRBJ2-5, with 7 nucleotides matching TRBD2. Trimming took 2 bases from V and 4 from J; bases not matched to a gene: 13. This CDR3 contains 17 residues. Germline V lookup: CDR1 MNHEY, CDR2 SVGEGT. In DNA form, the CDR3 reads TGTGCCAGCAGTTACGCGGAGGGACTACCCGGGCGAGAGACCCAGTACTTC. Its translation: CASSYAEGLPGRETQYF.

This chain joins TRBV3-1 (or the pseudogene TRBV3-2) and TRBJ2-4, with 8 bases lining up with TRBD1. The CDR3 runs to 14 residues. V shed 5 bases and J 6 bases; nucleotides not matched to a gene: 6. Germline V gives CDR1 LGHDT, CDR2 YNNKEL (reference sequence). This CDR3 is CASSSRGQGNIQYF. Here the CDR3 DNA reads TGTGCCAGCAGCTCCAGGGGGCAAGGAAACATTCAGTACTTC.